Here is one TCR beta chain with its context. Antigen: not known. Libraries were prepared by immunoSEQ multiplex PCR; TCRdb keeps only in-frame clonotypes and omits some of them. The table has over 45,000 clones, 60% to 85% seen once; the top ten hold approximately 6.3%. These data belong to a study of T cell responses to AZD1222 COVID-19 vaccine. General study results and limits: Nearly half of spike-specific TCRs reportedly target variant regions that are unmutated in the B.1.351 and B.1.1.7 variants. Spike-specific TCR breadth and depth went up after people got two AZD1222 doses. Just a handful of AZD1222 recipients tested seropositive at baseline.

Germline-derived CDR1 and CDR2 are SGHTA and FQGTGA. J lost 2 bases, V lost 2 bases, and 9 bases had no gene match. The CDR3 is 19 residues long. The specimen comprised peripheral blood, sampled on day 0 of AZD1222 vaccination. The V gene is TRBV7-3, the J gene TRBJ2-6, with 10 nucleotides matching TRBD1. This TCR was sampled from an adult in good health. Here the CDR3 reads CASSLRGGTGVPGANVLTF. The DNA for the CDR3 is TGTGCCAGCAGCTTACGGGGCGGGACAGGGGTACCTGGGGCCAACGTCCTGACTTTC.